What follows are 5 T cell receptor beta chains derived from one specimen sequenced in a study of regulatory T cells in long-lasting Graves disease. Time point here: persistent/refractory GD, antithyroid drugs over 5 years with positive TRAb. Extracted RNA from PBMCs served as the source of the TCR library. Relying on iRepertoire HTBI primers and Arm-PCR of CDR3 regions, the team built TCR beta libraries. TCRdb itself ran the multiplex PCR reads through MiXCR, one entry per CDR3 protein. The repertoire includes hundreds of thousands of distinct CDR3 sequences, 20% to 25% of them detected once, and around 7% sits in the top ten. Material: peripheral blood mononuclear cells (PBMCs), obtained when the disease was refractory, from a patient treated with antithyroid drugs. These receptors were collected from a female donor with Graves disease.

This clonotype showed up many times. The chain combines TRBV20-1 with TRBJ1-2; a possible D gene is TRBD1 (5 bases). V lost 6 bases to trimming and J lost 2 bases, with 10 bases between them. Per germline, CDR1 DFQATT and CDR2 SNEGSKA (reference sequence). The CDR3 runs 12 residues. CDR3 sequence: CSAERGNYGYTF. The CDR3 DNA sequence: TGCAGTGCCGAACGGGGGAACTATGGCTACACCTTC.

The chain employs TRBV20-1 and TRBJ2-3; TRBD2 agrees at 7 bases. The CDR3 contains 15 residues. CDR1 DFQATT and CDR2 SNEGSKA come from the germline V gene (reference sequence). V was pared by 5 bases and J by 4 bases, with 12 bases of the junction left unmatched. In DNA form, the CDR3 reads TGCAGTGCTTCCCGACTAGCCCGGGCCCCAGATACGCAGTATTTT. Amino acid sequence: CSASRLARAPDTQYF.

There are many counts of this clonotype. The genes are TRBV7-9 and TRBJ1-1, with 8 bases matching TRBD1. After removal of 6 bases from V and 2 bases from J, the junction contained 5 bases not matched to a gene. In germline, CDR1 is SEHNR, CDR2 FQNEAQ (reference sequence). The CDR3 spans 14 residues. The CDR3 here is CASSPTGVNTEAFF. CDR3 bases: TGTGCCAGCAGTCCGACAGGGGTCAACACTGAAGCTTTCTTT.

In this sample, this clonotype turned up a few times. V gene TRBV30 combines with J gene TRBJ1-2; D remains ambiguous. The V and J ends lost 0 bases and 5 bases respectively, with 10 bases between them. The CDR3 length is 13 residues. Germline lookup yields CDR1 GTSNPN and CDR2 SVGIG (reference sequence). The CDR3 DNA reads TGTGCCTGGAGTGTCTTGGGGTGGTATGGCTACACCTTC. The encoded protein is CAWSVLGWYGYTF.

Ten or more counts support this clonotype. The gene calls are TRBV28 and TRBJ2-5, with TRBD2 identical over 12 bases. The CDR3 extends over 14 amino acids. Germline CDR1 MDHEN, CDR2 SYDVKM. V lost 6 bases, J lost 7 bases, and 6 bases stayed unmatched. The CDR3, as DNA: TGTGCCAGCAGGACCGGGACTAGCGGGCCGACCCAGTACTTC. It yields the protein CASRTGTSGPTQYF.